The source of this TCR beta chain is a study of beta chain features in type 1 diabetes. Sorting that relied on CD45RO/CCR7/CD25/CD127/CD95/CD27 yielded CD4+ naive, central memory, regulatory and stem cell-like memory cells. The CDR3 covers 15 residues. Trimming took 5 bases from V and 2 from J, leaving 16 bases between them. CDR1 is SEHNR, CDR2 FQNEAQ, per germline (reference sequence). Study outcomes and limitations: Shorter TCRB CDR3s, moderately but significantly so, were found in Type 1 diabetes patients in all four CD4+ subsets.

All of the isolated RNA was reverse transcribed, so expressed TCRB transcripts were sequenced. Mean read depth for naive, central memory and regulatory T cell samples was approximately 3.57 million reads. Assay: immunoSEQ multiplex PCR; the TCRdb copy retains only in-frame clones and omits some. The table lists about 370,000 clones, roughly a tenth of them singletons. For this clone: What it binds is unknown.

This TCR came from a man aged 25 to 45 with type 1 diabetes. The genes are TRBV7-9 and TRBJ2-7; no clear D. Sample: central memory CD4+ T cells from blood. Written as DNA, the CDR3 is TGTGCCAGCAGCCCCTCGGCGGCGGAAGCCTACGAGCAGTACTTC. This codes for CASSPSAAEAYEQYF.